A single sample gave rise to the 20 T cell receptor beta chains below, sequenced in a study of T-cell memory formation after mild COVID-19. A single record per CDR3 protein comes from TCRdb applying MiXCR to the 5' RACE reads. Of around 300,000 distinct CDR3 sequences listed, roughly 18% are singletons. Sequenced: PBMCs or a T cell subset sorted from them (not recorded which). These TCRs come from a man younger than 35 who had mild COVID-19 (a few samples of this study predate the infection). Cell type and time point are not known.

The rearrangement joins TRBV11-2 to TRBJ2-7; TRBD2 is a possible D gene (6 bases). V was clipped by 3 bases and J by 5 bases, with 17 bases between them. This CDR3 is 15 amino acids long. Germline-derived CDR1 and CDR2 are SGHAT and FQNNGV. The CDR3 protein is CASSFRGLRGDEQYF. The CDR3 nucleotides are TGTGCCAGCAGCTTCCGGGGACTTCGGGGCGACGAGCAGTACTTC. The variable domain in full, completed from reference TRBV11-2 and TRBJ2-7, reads EAGVAQSPRYKIIEKRQSVAFWCNPISGHATLYWYQQILGQGPKLLIQFQNNGVVDDSQLPKDRFSAERLKGVDSTLKIQPAKLEDSAVYLCASSFRGLRGDEQYFGPGTRLTVT.

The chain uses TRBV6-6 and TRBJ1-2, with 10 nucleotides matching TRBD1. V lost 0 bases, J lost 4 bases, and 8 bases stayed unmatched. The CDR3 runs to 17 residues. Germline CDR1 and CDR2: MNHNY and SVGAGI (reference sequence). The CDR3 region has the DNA TGTGCCAGCAGTTACTCGAGGACAGGGGGAGTTCTCTATGGCTACACCTTC. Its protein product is CASSYSRTGGVLYGYTF.

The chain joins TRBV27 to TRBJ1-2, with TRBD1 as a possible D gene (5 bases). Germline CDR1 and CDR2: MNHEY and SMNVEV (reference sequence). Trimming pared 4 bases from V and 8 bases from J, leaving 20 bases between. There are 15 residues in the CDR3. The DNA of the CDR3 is TGTGCCAGCAGTTCCGGTGACAGCCTAAAGGGGGGCTACACCTTC. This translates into CASSSGDSLKGGYTF.

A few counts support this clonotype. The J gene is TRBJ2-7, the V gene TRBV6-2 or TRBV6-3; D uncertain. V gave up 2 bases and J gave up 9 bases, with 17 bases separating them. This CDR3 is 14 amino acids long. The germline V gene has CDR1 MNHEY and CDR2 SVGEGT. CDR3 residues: CASSYQRTLGAQYV. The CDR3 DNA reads TGTGCCAGCAGTTACCAAAGGACCCTAGGAGCGCAGTACGTC.

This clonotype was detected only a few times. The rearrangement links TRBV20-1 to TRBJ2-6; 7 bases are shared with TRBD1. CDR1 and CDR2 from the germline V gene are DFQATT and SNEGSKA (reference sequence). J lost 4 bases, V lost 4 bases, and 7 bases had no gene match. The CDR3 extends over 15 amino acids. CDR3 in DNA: TGCAGTGCTACTACAGGGGTTTCGGGGGCCAACGTCCTGACTTTC. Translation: CSATTGVSGANVLTF.

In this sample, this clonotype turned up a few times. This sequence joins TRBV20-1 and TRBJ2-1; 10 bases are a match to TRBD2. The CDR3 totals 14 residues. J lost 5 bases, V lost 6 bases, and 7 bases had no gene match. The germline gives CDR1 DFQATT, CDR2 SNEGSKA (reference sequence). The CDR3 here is CSASSGGPHNEQFF. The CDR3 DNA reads TGCAGTGCGTCTAGCGGGGGCCCCCACAATGAGCAGTTCTTC.

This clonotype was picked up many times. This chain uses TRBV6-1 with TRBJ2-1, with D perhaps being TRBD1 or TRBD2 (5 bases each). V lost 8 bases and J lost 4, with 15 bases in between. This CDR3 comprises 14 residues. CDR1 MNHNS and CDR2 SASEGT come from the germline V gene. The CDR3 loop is CASSLRGEYNEQFF. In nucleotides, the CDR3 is TGTGCCAGCTCCCTGAGGGGAGAATACAATGAGCAGTTCTTC.

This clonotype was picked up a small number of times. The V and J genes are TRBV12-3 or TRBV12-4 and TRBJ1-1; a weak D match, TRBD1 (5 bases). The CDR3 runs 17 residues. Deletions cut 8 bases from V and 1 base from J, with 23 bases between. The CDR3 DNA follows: TGTGCCAGCTGGGGTCCAGACATCAGGGAGGCGAACACTGAAGCTTTCTTT. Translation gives CASWGPDIREANTEAFF.

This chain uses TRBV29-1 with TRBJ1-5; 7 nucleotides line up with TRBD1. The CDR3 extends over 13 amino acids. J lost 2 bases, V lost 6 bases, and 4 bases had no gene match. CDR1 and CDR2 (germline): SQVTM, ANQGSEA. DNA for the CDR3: TGCAGCGTCCCAGGGGGTGGCAATCAGCCCCAGCATTTT. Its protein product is CSVPGGGNQPQHF.

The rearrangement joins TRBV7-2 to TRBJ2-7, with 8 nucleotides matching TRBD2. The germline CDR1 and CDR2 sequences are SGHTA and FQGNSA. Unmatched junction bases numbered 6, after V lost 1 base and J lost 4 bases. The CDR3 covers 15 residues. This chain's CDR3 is CASSLGAGVPYEQYF. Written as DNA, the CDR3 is TGTGCCAGCAGCTTAGGAGCGGGGGTACCATACGAGCAGTACTTC.

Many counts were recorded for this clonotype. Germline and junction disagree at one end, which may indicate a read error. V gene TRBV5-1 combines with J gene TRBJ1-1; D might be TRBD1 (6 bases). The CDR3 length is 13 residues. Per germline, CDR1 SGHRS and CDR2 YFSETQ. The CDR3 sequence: CASSLGGNTEAFF. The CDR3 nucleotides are TGTGCCAGCAGCTTAGGGGGGAACACTGAAGCTTTCTTT.

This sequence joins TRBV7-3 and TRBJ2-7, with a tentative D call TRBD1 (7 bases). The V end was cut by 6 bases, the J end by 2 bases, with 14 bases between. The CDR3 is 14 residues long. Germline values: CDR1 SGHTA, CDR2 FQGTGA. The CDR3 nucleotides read TGTGCCAGCAGGGGGGGACAGACTGCCTACGAGCAGTACGTC. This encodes CASRGGQTAYEQYV.

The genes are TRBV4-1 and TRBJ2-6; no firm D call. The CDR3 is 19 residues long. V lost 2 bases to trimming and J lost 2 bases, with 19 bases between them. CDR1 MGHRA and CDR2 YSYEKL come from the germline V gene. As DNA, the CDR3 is TGCGCCAGCAGCCAACAAGGCCTAATCCCAGGCGCTGGGGCCAACGTCCTGACTTTC. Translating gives CASSQQGLIPGAGANVLTF.

This chain's CDR3 is CASSYSGTRRLNTEAFF. The CDR3 DNA is TGTGCCAGCAGTTACTCTGGGACGAGACGGTTAAACACTGAAGCTTTCTTT. This chain uses TRBV6-2 or TRBV6-3 with TRBJ1-1, with D possibly TRBD1 on 5 matching bases. CDR1 and CDR2 (germline): MNHEY, SVGEGT. Between the trimmed V and J ends, which lost 0 bases and 2 bases, there was a span of 16 bases. The CDR3 is 17 residues long.

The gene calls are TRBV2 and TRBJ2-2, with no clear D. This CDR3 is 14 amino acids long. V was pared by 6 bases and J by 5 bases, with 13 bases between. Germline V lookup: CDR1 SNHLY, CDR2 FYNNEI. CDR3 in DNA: TGTGCCAGCAGCCCCTACAGCCAGACCGGGGAGCTGTTTTTT. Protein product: CASSPYSQTGELFF.

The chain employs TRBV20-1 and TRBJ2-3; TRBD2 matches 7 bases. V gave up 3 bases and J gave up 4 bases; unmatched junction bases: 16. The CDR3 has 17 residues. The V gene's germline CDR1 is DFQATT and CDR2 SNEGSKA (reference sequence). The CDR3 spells CSASLADPDFRADTQYF. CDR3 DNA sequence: TGCAGTGCTAGTCTAGCGGATCCTGACTTTAGAGCAGATACGCAGTATTTT.

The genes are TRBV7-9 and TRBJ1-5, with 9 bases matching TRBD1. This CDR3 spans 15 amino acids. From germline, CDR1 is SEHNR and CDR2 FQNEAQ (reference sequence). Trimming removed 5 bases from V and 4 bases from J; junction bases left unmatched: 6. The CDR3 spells CASSPTGTGNQPQHF. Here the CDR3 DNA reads TGTGCCAGCAGCCCTACCGGGACAGGGAATCAGCCCCAGCATTTT.

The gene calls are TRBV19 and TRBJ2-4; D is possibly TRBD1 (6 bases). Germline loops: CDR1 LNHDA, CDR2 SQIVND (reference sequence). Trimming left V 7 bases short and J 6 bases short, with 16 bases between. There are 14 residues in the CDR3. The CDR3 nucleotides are TGTGCCAGTACCCATAGGGACATCGGAAACATTCAGTACTTC. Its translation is CASTHRDIGNIQYF.

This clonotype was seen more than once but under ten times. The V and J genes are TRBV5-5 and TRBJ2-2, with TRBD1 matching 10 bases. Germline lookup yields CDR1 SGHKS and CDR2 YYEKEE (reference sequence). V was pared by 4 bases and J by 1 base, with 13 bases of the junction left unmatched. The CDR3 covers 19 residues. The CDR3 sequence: CASSLRDRGSSGNTGELFF. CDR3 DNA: TGTGCCAGCAGCCTAAGGGACAGGGGATCGTCGGGGAACACCGGGGAGCTGTTTTTT.

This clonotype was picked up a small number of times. The CDR3 DNA follows: TGTGCCAGCAGCTTTCAGAGAGGGTTCGAGACCCAGTACTTC. Encoded protein: CASSFQRGFETQYF. This chain links TRBV7-9 with TRBJ2-5; tentative D call: TRBD2 (5 bases). Between the trimmed V and J ends, which lost 3 bases and 5 bases, there was a span of 13 bases. The V gene's germline CDR1 is SEHNR and CDR2 FQNEAQ (reference sequence). The CDR3 extends over 14 amino acids.